One sample yielded the 22 T cell receptor beta chains listed below, sequenced in a study of OX40 agonist ivuxolimab in advanced cancers. Only in-frame clones appear in the TCRdb table, and some are missing; sequencing was by immunoSEQ multiplex PCR. The top ten clones hold around 1.6% of a sample with tens of thousands of clones, under 90% of them seen once. Here the sequenced sample was CD4+ or CD8+ T cells sorted from blood, taken in a trial of the OX40 agonist ivuxolimab. These receptor sequences come from an adult with an advanced solid tumor such as melanoma, head and neck, liver or kidney cancer.

V and J are TRBV6-4 and TRBJ2-2; D is possibly TRBD2 (5 bases). CDR3 length: 13 amino acids. Deletions cut 4 bases from V and 8 bases from J, with 11 bases between. Germline V CDR1 and CDR2: MRHNA, SNTAGT. The CDR3 DNA follows: TGTGCCAGCAGTGTCCTTAGCGCGGGGGAGCTGTTTTTT. Residues: CASSVLSAGELFF.

This clone appeared a few times. The chain couples TRBV6-5 to TRBJ2-1; tentatively, D is TRBD2 (6 bases). This CDR3 comprises 15 residues. Trimming removed 6 bases at V and 4 bases at J, with 16 bases between. The germline CDR1 and CDR2 sequences are MNHEY and SVGAGI. The CDR3 region is CASSYRRAGYNEQFF. The CDR3, as DNA: TGTGCCAGCAGCTACCGGAGGGCCGGGTACAATGAGCAGTTCTTC.

The chain carries TRBV4-2 and TRBJ2-2, with 14 bases aligning to TRBD2. Germline values: CDR1 LGHNA, CDR2 YNFKEQ. Trimming took 0 bases from V and 1 from J; bases not matched to a gene: 13. CDR3 length equals 22 residues. The CDR3 protein is CASSQDRSPGLAGGLNTGELFF. In DNA, the CDR3 is TGTGCCAGCAGCCAAGATAGATCCCCAGGACTAGCGGGAGGCTTGAACACCGGGGAGCTGTTTTTT.

This clone was observed once. J is TRBJ1-5 and V is TRBV5-6, with unresolved D. The V end lost 1 base, the J end lost 3 bases, and 11 bases lay between the germline ends. Looked up from germline, CDR1 is SGHDT and CDR2 is YYEEEE. The CDR3 length is 15 residues. This CDR3 is CASSLYELPNQPQHF. The DNA for the CDR3 is TGTGCCAGCAGCTTGTACGAGCTCCCCAATCAGCCCCAGCATTTT.

The chain links TRBV19 to TRBJ1-3; D is perhaps TRBD1 (5 bases). V gave up 9 bases and J gave up 0 bases, with 15 bases separating them. The CDR3 contains 15 residues. Per germline, CDR1 LNHDA and CDR2 SQIVND (reference sequence). CDR3: CASTMQGYSGNTIYF. The CDR3 nucleotides read TGTGCCAGCACAATGCAGGGCTACTCTGGAAACACCATATATTTT.

The genes are TRBV2 and TRBJ2-1; 8 nucleotides match TRBD2. Trimming cost V 4 bases and J 6 bases; bases outside gene matches: 5. The CDR3 is 14 residues long. The germline CDR1 and CDR2 sequences are SNHLY and FYNNEI. The CDR3 nucleotides read TGTGCCAGCAGTGTAGGTACTAGCGGCAATGAGCAGTTCTTC. Protein product: CASSVGTSGNEQFF.

About this clone itself: Compared with germline, one end of the junction differs, possibly owing to a read error. The chain combines TRBV6-7 with TRBJ1-3; 7 bases are a match to TRBD1. TRBV6-7 is filed as an ORF, its function uncertain. The CDR3 is made up of 13 amino acids. CDR3 DNA sequence: TGTGCCAGCAGTTACCGGACAGGCTCCAACATCAATTTT. Amino acids: CASSYRTGSNINF.

This clone showed up just a few times. The chain is built from TRBV25-1 and TRBJ2-1, with TRBD1 identical over 9 bases. The length of the CDR3 is 16 residues. After removal of 4 bases from V and 8 bases from J, the junction contained 12 bases not matched to a gene. Per the germline V gene, CDR1 is MGHDK and CDR2 is SYGVNS. In DNA form, the CDR3 reads TGTGCCAGCAGTGTAGCCGCCGGGACAGGGCATCATGAGCAGTTCTTC. Translating gives CASSVAAGTGHHEQFF.

V gene TRBV5-4 combines with J gene TRBJ1-2, with TRBD1 matching 10 bases. With V trimmed by 1 base and J by 14 bases, 8 bases remained unmatched. Germline CDR1 reads SGHNT; CDR2 reads YYREEE (reference sequence). CDR3 size: 13 residues. This CDR3 is CASSLYGTGVRTF. The DNA for the CDR3 is TGTGCCAGCAGCTTGTACGGGACAGGGGTTCGAACCTTC.

This chain connects TRBV7-3 to TRBJ2-2; D is uncertain. V lost 5 bases to trimming and J lost 0 bases, with 13 bases between them. In germline, CDR1 is SGHTA, CDR2 FQGTGA. The CDR3 spans 16 residues. DNA of the CDR3: TGTGCCAGCAGCCCCGGGCCCCAGACGAACACCGGGGAGCTGTTTTTT. This sequence encodes CASSPGPQTNTGELFF. The full variable domain, in which reference TRBV7-3 and TRBJ2-2 provide the parts outside the CDR3, is GAGVSQTPSNKVTEKGKYVELRCDPISGHTALYWYRQSLGQGPEFLIYFQGTGAADDSGLPNDRFFAVRPEGSVSTLKIQRTERGDSAVYLCASSPGPQTNTGELFFGEGSRLTVL.

V gene TRBV15 combines with J gene TRBJ2-3; D not certain. Germline V gene sequence: CDR1 LNHNV, CDR2 YYDKDF (reference sequence). The CDR3 totals 12 residues. The V and J ends lost 5 bases and 14 bases respectively, with 17 bases between them. DNA of the CDR3: TGTGCCACCAGCGGACCCCGGGTTCCCCCGTATTTT. Translating gives CATSGPRVPPYF.

V and J are TRBV10-3 and TRBJ1-1, with a tentative D call TRBD1 (6 bases). V was clipped by 7 bases and J by 4 bases, with 19 bases between them. The CDR3 has 15 residues. Germline V gene data show CDR1 as ENHRY and CDR2 as SYGVKD. The CDR3 protein is CAITIKGQATTEAFF. CDR3 nucleotides: TGTGCCATCACTATAAAGGGACAAGCCACCACTGAAGCTTTCTTT.

The chain carries TRBV21-1 and TRBJ2-1; the DNA was not compared with TRBD2, the D call given in the table. TRBV21-1 is reported as a pseudogene. CDR3 size: 20 residues. The CDR3 here is CAEKGELADSYLSSYNEQFF. The CDR3 DNA reads TGTGCCGAGAAGGGGGAACTAGCGGATAGTTACTTGAGCTCCTACAATGAGCAGTTCTTC.

Here the CDR3 reads CASSARRGETQYF. CDR3 sequence (DNA): TGTGCCAGCAGTGCAAGGAGAGGAGAGACCCAGTACTTC. This chain joins TRBV2 and TRBJ2-5; D not certain. V lost 4 bases to trimming and J lost 4 bases, with 10 bases between them. Germline V gene sequence: CDR1 SNHLY, CDR2 FYNNEI. This CDR3 has 13 amino acids. Variable domain in full (rest from reference TRBV2 and TRBJ2-5): EPEVTQTPSHQVTQMGQEVILRCVPISNHLYFYWYRQILGQKVEFLVSFYNNEISEKSEIFDDQFSVERPDGSNFTLKIRSTKLEDSAMYFCASSARRGETQYFGPGTRLLVL.

The chain couples TRBV27 to TRBJ2-7, with 8 nucleotides matching TRBD1. After removal of 2 bases from V and 7 bases from J, the junction contained 13 bases not matched to a gene. CDR1 is MNHEY and CDR2 is SMNVEV in the germline V gene (reference sequence). The CDR3 is made up of 16 amino acids. The CDR3 reads CASSLRSGGFAGEQYF. CDR3 DNA sequence: TGTGCCAGCAGTTTAAGGTCAGGGGGCTTCGCGGGAGAGCAGTACTTC.

This chain connects TRBV19 to TRBJ2-3; D uncertain. Germline V gene data show CDR1 as LNHDA and CDR2 as SQIVND (reference sequence). Trimming removed 2 bases at V and 4 bases at J, with 4 bases between. This CDR3 comprises 12 residues. Here the CDR3 reads CASSITADTQYF. The CDR3 nucleotides are TGTGCCAGTAGTATAACGGCAGATACGCAGTATTTT.

CDR3 bases: TGCGCCAGCAGTCAACGGGACGAGCAGTACTTC. This codes for CASSQRDEQYF. This chain joins TRBV23-1 and TRBJ2-7; no clear D. TRBV23-1 is treated as an ORF (open reading frame) with a function not yet certain. The V and J ends lost 2 bases and 5 bases respectively, with 4 bases between them. The CDR3 length is 11 residues.

This clone was detected only a few times. This chain joins TRBV28 and TRBJ1-4, with D perhaps TRBD1 (5 bases). The V gene's germline CDR1 is MDHEN and CDR2 SYDVKM. Trimming left V 4 bases short and J 2 bases short, with 8 bases between. This CDR3 is 14 amino acids long. The DNA for the CDR3 is TGTGCCAGCAGTTCAGGGAGTACTAATGAAAAACTGTTTTTT. Translation gives CASSSGSTNEKLFF.

The chain carries TRBV9 and TRBJ2-3; TRBD1 aligns across 11 bases. This CDR3 spans 16 amino acids. Trimming took 2 bases from V and 1 from J; bases not matched to a gene: 3. The germline gives CDR1 SGDLS, CDR2 YYNGEE. CDR3 amino acids: CASSVGQGAGTDTQYF. CDR3 bases: TGTGCCAGCAGCGTCGGACAGGGGGCGGGCACAGATACGCAGTATTTT.

The CDR3 here is CASSQDLRVNDEQFF. The CDR3 DNA sequence: TGCGCCAGCAGCCAAGATCTCAGGGTTAACGATGAGCAGTTCTTC. V is TRBV4-3 and J is TRBJ2-1, with D possibly TRBD1 on 5 matching bases. Germline V lookup: CDR1 LGHNA, CDR2 YSLEER. CDR3 length equals 15 residues. V was cut by 0 bases and J by 8 bases, with 14 bases left in between.

This chain links TRBV14 with TRBJ1-4; D possibly corresponds to TRBD1 (5 bases). This CDR3 region has 13 residues. Per the germline V gene, CDR1 is SGHDN and CDR2 is FVKESK. V was trimmed by 4 bases and J by 8 bases, leaving 11 bases between them. The CDR3 sequence: CASSRGTGEKLFF. CDR3 DNA: TGTGCCAGCAGCCGAGGGACCGGCGAAAAACTGTTTTTT.

V is TRBV4-1 and J is TRBJ2-3; D not certain. V was cut by 1 base and J by 4 bases, with 6 bases left in between. From germline, CDR1 is MGHRA and CDR2 YSYEKL. The CDR3 totals 13 residues. The CDR3 DNA reads TGCGCCAGCAGCCAAGGTGCGGCAGATACGCAGTATTTT. Encoded protein: CASSQGAADTQYF.